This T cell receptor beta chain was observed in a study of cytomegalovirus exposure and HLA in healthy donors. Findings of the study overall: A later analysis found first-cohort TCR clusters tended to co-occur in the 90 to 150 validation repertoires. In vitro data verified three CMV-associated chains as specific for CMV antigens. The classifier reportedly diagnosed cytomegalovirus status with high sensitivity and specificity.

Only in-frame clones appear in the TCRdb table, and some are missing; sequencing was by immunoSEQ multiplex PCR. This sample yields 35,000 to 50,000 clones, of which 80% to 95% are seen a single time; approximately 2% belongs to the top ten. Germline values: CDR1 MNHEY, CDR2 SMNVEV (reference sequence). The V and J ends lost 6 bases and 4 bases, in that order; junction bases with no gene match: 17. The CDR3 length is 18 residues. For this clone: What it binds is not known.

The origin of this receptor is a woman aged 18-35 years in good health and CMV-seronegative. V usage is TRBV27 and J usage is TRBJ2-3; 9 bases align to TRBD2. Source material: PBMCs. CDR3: CASRLNGAGGHNADTQYF. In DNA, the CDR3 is TGTGCCAGCAGGTTGAATGGAGCGGGAGGCCATAATGCAGATACGCAGTATTTT.